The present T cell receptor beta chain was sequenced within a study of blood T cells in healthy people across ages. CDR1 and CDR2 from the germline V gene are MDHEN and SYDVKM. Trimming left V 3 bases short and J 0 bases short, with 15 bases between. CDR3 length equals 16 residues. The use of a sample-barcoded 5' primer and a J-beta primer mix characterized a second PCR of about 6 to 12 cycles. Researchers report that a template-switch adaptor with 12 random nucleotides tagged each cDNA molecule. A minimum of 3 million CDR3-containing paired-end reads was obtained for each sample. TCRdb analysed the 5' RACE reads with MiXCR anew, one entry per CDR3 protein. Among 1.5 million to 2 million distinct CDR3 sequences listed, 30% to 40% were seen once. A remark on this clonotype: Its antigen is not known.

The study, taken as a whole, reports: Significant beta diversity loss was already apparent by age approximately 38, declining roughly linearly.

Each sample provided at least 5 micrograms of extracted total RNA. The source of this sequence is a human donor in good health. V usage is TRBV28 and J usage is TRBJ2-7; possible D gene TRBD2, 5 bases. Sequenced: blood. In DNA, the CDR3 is TGTGCCAGCAGTTTCGGGATGGCGGTCCCCTCCTACGAGCAGTACTTC. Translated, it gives CASSFGMAVPSYEQYF.